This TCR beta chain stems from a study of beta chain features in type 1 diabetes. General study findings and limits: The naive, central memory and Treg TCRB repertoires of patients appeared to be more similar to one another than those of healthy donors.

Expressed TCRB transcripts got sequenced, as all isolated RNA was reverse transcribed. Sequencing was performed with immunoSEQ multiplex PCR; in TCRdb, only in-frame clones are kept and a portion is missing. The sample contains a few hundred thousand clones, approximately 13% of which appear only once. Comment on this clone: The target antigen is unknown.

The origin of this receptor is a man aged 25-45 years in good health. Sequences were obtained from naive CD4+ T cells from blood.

The CDR3 sequence is CASSLVGFGDTQYF. Written as DNA, the CDR3 is TGTGCCAGCAGCTTAGTTGGGTTCGGAGATACGCAGTATTTT. The chain couples TRBV11-2 to TRBJ2-3; D is undetermined. This CDR3 has 14 residues. With 1 base removed from V and 5 bases from J, the gap between germline ends came to 10 bases. The V gene's germline CDR1 is SGHAT and CDR2 FQNNGV.